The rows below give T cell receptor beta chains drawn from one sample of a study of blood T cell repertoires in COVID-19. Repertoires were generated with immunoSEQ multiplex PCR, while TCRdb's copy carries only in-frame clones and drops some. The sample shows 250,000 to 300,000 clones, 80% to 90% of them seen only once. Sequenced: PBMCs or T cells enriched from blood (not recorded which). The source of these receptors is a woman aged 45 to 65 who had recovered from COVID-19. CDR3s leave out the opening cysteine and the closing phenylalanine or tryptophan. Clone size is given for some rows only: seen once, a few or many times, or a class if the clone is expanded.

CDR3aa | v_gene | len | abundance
ASNQRREGIGNTIY | TRBV28 | 14 | .
ASSITGSDIQY | TRBV19 | 11 | .
ASSLGQGRTDTQY | TRBV28 | 13 | .
ASSLVSGGYYEQY | TRBV7-8 | 13 | .
ASTSGRATYEQY | TRBV6-9 | 12 | .
ASSLDRTYEQY | TRBV11-2 | 11 | .
ASSLALGNTIY | TRBV7-2 | 11 | .
ASSLEQGPTYEQY | TRBV7-8 | 13 | .
ASSFGTGGSPLH | TRBV13 | 12 | .
ASSSPGLAGNEQY | TRBV28 | 13 | .
ASKYISGRANEQY | TRBV5-6 | 13 | .
ASSSGQGPHEQY | TRBV6-6 | 12 | .
ASSYEPGQGAHSNQPQH | TRBV6-2/TRBV6-3 | 17 | few
ASSAGLAGSTDTQY | TRBV5-1 | 14 | once
ASSLTLQGWNTEAF | TRBV28 | 14 | .
ASSLVSSYEQY | TRBV12-3/TRBV12-4 | 11 | .
ASEGGGSSYNEQF | TRBV25-1 | 13 | .
ASRLTSGPTDTQY | TRBV2 | 13 | .
SASILGPGGIHEQF | TRBV20-1 | 14 | .
ASSPFGGRPSYEQY | TRBV7-2 | 14 | .
ASSRYGWESSYNEQF | TRBV5-4 | 15 | few
ASSKVQAGELF | TRBV19 | 11 | once
ASSEGHINTGELF | TRBV2 | 13 | .
SAPSSVDEQF | TRBV29-1 | 10 | .
ASSLEKAGVMTSTDTQY | TRBV5-1 | 17 | .
ASRLLNQPQH | TRBV12-3/TRBV12-4 | 10 | .
ASSVPRFPSGKKEGTDTQY | TRBV28 | 19 | few
ASSPPDRDRGLYEQY | TRBV27 | 15 | .
ASSIGAAPSNQPQH | TRBV19 | 14 | once
ASSPGLAANNEQF | TRBV3-1/TRBV3-2 | 13 | .
ASSSRFSTGASTDTQY | TRBV19 | 16 | .
ASSRQSGRAGNEQF | TRBV7-2 | 14 | .
ASSSTSGSYNEQF | TRBV27 | 13 | few
ASSRRPAASGSYEQY | TRBV5-1 | 15 | .
ASTPSGGEYNSPLH | TRBV27 | 14 | .
ASSLDSGSGTDTQY | TRBV7-3 | 14 | .
ASSQDSMNTEAF | TRBV5-4 | 12 | .
ASSPFILAGGNEQF | TRBV14 | 14 | .
AWIPSDWTSGRYNEQF | TRBV30 | 16 | .
ASSVAGGDWSEQY | TRBV25-1 | 13 | .
ASSLDRGRVGEKLF | TRBV7-2 | 14 | .
ASSPGTANEKLF | TRBV18 | 12 | .
ASSEGVRGWTEAF | TRBV6-1 | 13 | .
ASSLNRGTETQY | TRBV27 | 12 | .
ATSGRGTYYEQY | TRBV15 | 12 | .
SASGSGTDTQY | TRBV20-1 | 11 | .
ASSPIPRTSGSSDTQY | TRBV28 | 16 | .
ATSRRDGWNTEAF | TRBV15 | 13 | .
ASSYGQRYQPQH | TRBV6-2/TRBV6-3 | 12 | .
ASSTWGGNTQY | TRBV4-1 | 11 | .
ASSPGQGFGYT | TRBV2 | 11 | few
ASTQGGQPNTEAF | TRBV2 | 13 | .
ASRGLDEQF | TRBV19 | 9 | few
ASSWRNTEAF | TRBV11-1 | 10 | .
ASSYSITVNQPQH | TRBV6-5 | 13 | .
ASSVGSGEGTEAF | TRBV9 | 13 | .
ASSPQEGNTEAF | TRBV18 | 12 | once
ASSLASGQGASPLH | TRBV28 | 14 | .
ATSRARDQPQH | TRBV15 | 11 | .